What follows are 32 T cell receptor beta chains derived from one specimen sequenced in a study of blood T cell repertoires in COVID-19. Using immunoSEQ multiplex PCR, the repertoire was profiled, and TCRdb retains in-frame clones only, with some absent. Of fewer than 300,000 clones listed, around 80% were seen once; the top ten hold roughly 5%. The sample was peripheral blood. The receptors originated from an elderly man with acute or convalescent COVID-19.

CDR3 DNA: TGTGCCAGCAGCTTATATGATCAGCCCCAGCATTTT. Translated: CASSLYDQPQHF. This sequence joins TRBV7-2 and TRBJ1-5; D call uncertain. The CDR3 runs 12 residues. With 2 bases removed from V and 5 bases from J, the gap between germline ends came to 4 bases. The germline CDR1 and CDR2 sequences are SGHTA and FQGNSA. The whole variable domain, filled in from reference TRBV7-2 and TRBJ1-5, reads GAGVSQSPSNKVTEKGKDVELRCDPISGHTALYWYRQSLGQGLEFLIYFQGNSAPDKSGLPSDRFSAERTGGSVSTLTIQRTQQEDSAVYLCASSLYDQPQHFGDGTRLSIL.

The count of this clone is one. This chain connects TRBV28 to TRBJ1-1, with no clear D. This CDR3 contains 15 residues. Germline V gene lookup returns CDR1 MDHEN and CDR2 SYDVKM. Trimming shortened V by 4 bases and J by 6 bases, and 18 bases separated the two germline ends. The CDR3 is CASSSPREAAAEAFF. The CDR3 coding sequence is TGTGCCAGCAGTTCCCCGCGGGAGGCGGCGGCTGAAGCTTTCTTT.

The V call is TRBV19, the J call TRBJ2-2, with D possibly matching TRBD1 (5 bases). This CDR3 comprises 16 residues. Between the trimmed V and J ends, which lost 6 bases and 2 bases, there was a span of 16 bases. Germline CDR1 is LNHDA and CDR2 is SQIVND (reference sequence). In nucleotides, the CDR3 is TGTGCCAGTAGAGTACAGGCAGGGCAAAACACCGGGGAGCTGTTTTTT. It translates to CASRVQAGQNTGELFF.

The chain is built from TRBV28 and TRBJ2-7; 13 bases match TRBD2. The CDR3 is 14 amino acids. V lost 4 bases, J lost 4 bases, and 1 base stayed unmatched. The germline gives CDR1 MDHEN, CDR2 SYDVKM. The CDR3 is CASSSTSGRYEQYF. In nucleotides, the CDR3 is TGTGCCAGCAGTTCGACTAGCGGGAGGTACGAGCAGTACTTC.

The genes are TRBV2 and TRBJ2-7; a possible D gene is TRBD1 (5 bases). The CDR3 runs to 12 residues. V dropped 8 bases and J dropped 3 bases, with 11 bases sitting between them. Germline V gene sequence: CDR1 SNHLY, CDR2 FYNNEI. CDR3 in DNA: TGTGCCAGCCAGGGCAGGGTCTACGAGCAGTACTTC. Translated, it gives CASQGRVYEQYF.

CDR3 sequence: CASISGRAYEQYF. Written as DNA, the CDR3 is TGTGCCAGCATTAGCGGGAGGGCCTACGAGCAGTACTTC. The rearrangement uses TRBV6-5 and TRBJ2-7, with 11 positions matching TRBD2. Germline CDR1 is MNHEY and CDR2 is SVGAGI. V shed 7 bases and J 2 bases; nucleotides not matched to a gene: 1. The CDR3 sequence is 13 residues long.

This chain links TRBV21-1 with TRBJ2-7; the table's D call, TRBD1, has no DNA check behind it. TRBV21-1 is noted as a pseudogene. CDR3 size: 18 residues. The CDR3 DNA follows: TGTGCCAGCAGCAAAGTAGGTACAGGCCCGACCTTTAGGTACGAGCAGTACTTC. Protein sequence: CASSKVGTGPTFRYEQYF.

The V gene is TRBV12-3 or TRBV12-4, the J gene TRBJ1-2; 8 bases align to TRBD1. Germline trimming cut 3 bases from V and 7 bases from J; bases unmatched to any gene: 4. CDR3 length equals 13 residues. This CDR3 reads CASSFSGGIGYTF. In DNA form, the CDR3 reads TGTGCCAGCAGTTTTTCAGGGGGCATTGGCTACACCTTC.

This clone occurred a few times. The V and J genes are TRBV24-1 and TRBJ1-2, with D maybe TRBD1 (6 bases). Germline CDR1 is KGHDR and CDR2 is SFDVKD. Deletions cut 3 bases from V and 7 bases from J, with 11 bases between. This CDR3 is 13 amino acids long. This CDR3 is CATSDRDNSGYTF. CDR3 nucleotide sequence: TGTGCCACCAGTGATAGGGACAATTCTGGCTACACCTTC.

The chain couples TRBV7-2 to TRBJ2-5; D unresolved. The CDR3 consists of 14 residues. The V gene lost 5 bases and the J gene lost 5 bases, with 15 bases spanning the gap. The germline gives CDR1 SGHTA, CDR2 FQGNSA. CDR3 sequence reads: CASSPPGGWETQYF. The CDR3 DNA sequence: TGTGCCAGCAGCCCCCCTGGCGGATGGGAGACCCAGTACTTC. Full variable domain (rest looked up from reference TRBV7-2 and TRBJ2-5): GAGVSQSPSNKVTEKGKDVELRCDPISGHTALYWYRQSLGQGLEFLIYFQGNSAPDKSGLPSDRFSAERTGGSVSTLTIQRTQQEDSAVYLCASSPPGGWETQYFGPGTRLLVL.

J is TRBJ1-1 and V is TRBV29-1; perhaps TRBD1 as D (5 bases). V was trimmed by 3 bases and J by 1 base, leaving 15 bases between them. This CDR3 is built from 15 residues. The V gene's germline CDR1 is SQVTM and CDR2 ANQGSEA. CDR3 protein: CSVEGGGRSNTEAFF. CDR3 nucleotides: TGCAGCGTTGAGGGGGGGGGAAGATCGAACACTGAAGCTTTCTTT.

This sequence joins TRBV5-4 and TRBJ2-5; 8 positions agree with TRBD2. This CDR3 region has 15 residues. The germline CDR1 and CDR2 sequences are SGHNT and YYREEE (reference sequence). Germline trimming cut 3 bases from V and 5 bases from J; bases unmatched to any gene: 9. CDR3 nucleotides: TGTGCCAGCAGCTCTTCGGGGGGGCCGGCGGAGACCCAGTACTTC. This gives the protein CASSSSGGPAETQYF.

The chain couples TRBV7-2 to TRBJ1-1, with TRBD1 matching over 7 bases. This CDR3 region has 14 residues. V was clipped by 5 bases and J by 1 base; unmatched bases: 4. Per germline, CDR1 SGHTA and CDR2 FQGNSA. The chain's CDR3 is CASSVKGANTEAFF. The CDR3 DNA reads as TGTGCCAGCAGCGTGAAGGGGGCGAACACTGAAGCTTTCTTT. The full variable domain, with the rest looked up from reference TRBV7-2 and TRBJ1-1, is GAGVSQSPSNKVTEKGKDVELRCDPISGHTALYWYRQSLGQGLEFLIYFQGNSAPDKSGLPSDRFSAERTGGSVSTLTIQRTQQEDSAVYLCASSVKGANTEAFFGQGTRLTVV.

The gene calls are TRBV10-3 and TRBJ2-3; 9 positions agree with TRBD1. The CDR3 has 15 amino acids. Germline V gives CDR1 ENHRY, CDR2 SYGVKD. With V trimmed by 4 bases and J by 4 bases, 6 bases remained unmatched. The CDR3 here is CAISAGTGKADTQYF. In nucleotides, the CDR3 is TGTGCCATCAGTGCCGGGACAGGGAAGGCAGATACGCAGTATTTT.

The chain has TRBV6-1 and TRBJ1-5; D unclear. The CDR3 totals 17 residues. V lost 0 bases and J 9 bases, leaving 21 bases between the germline ends. Germline loops: CDR1 MNHNS, CDR2 SASEGT. CDR3 nucleotide sequence: TGTGCCAGCAGTGAAGCTGCAGGAGGCCATAGGATTCGGCCCCAGCATTTT. It encodes CASSEAAGGHRIRPQHF.

This clone was picked up one time. The chain has TRBV2 and TRBJ2-7; D is unclear. Germline loops: CDR1 SNHLY, CDR2 FYNNEI. CDR3 length: 11 amino acids. V lost 3 bases and J 6 bases, leaving 6 bases between the germline ends. The CDR3, as DNA: TGTGCCAGCAGTGACGAGGCCGAGCAGTACTTC. Encoded protein: CASSDEAEQYF.

The chain links TRBV24-1 to TRBJ2-7; no definite D call. The CDR3 runs to 12 residues. Trimming removed 9 bases from V and 0 bases from J, with 8 bases in between. CDR1 and CDR2 (germline): KGHDR, SFDVKD. CDR3 DNA: TGTGCCACCTCCAGCGACTCCTACGAGCAGTACTTC. This gives the protein CATSSDSYEQYF.

This chain joins TRBV24-1 and TRBJ2-2, with D tentatively TRBD1 (5 bases). The germline gives CDR1 KGHDR, CDR2 SFDVKD. The germline V and J ends were trimmed by 4 bases and 7 bases, with 12 bases remaining between them. The CDR3 covers 14 residues. The CDR3: CATSDTGFYGELFF. CDR3 bases: TGTGCCACCAGTGACACAGGTTTTTACGGGGAGCTGTTTTTT.

This chain uses TRBV7-9 with TRBJ1-2; D call uncertain. Trimming removed 2 bases from V and 1 base from J, with 11 bases in between. This CDR3 spans 15 amino acids. Germline V CDR1 and CDR2: SEHNR, FQNEAQ (reference sequence). For the CDR3, the DNA is TGTGCCAGCAGCTTATTGACACAGTTTAACTATGGCTACACCTTC. Its translation: CASSLLTQFNYGYTF. Together with reference TRBV7-9 and TRBJ1-2, the CDR3 gives the full variable domain: DTGVSQNPRHKITKRGQNVTFRCDPISEHNRLYWYRQTLGQGPEFLTYFQNEAQLEKSRLLSDRFSAERPKGSFSTLEIQRTEQGDSAMYLCASSLLTQFNYGYTFGSGTRLTVV.

V and J are TRBV7-7 and TRBJ2-3, with 13 bases that match TRBD2. This CDR3 comprises 15 residues. In germline, CDR1 is SSHAT, CDR2 FNYEAQ (reference sequence). The V and J ends lost 5 bases and 3 bases, in that order; junction bases with no gene match: 2. The CDR3 loop is CASSRTSGRTDTQYF. The CDR3 coding sequence is TGTGCCAGCAGCCGGACTAGCGGGAGAACAGATACGCAGTATTTT.

The chain recombines TRBV9 with TRBJ2-3, with D hard to call. V lost 0 bases to trimming and J lost 0 bases, with 8 bases between them. The CDR3 spans 15 residues. Germline lookup yields CDR1 SGDLS and CDR2 YYNGEE. CDR3 region: CASSVATASTDTQYF. The CDR3, as DNA: TGTGCCAGCAGCGTAGCTACAGCTAGCACAGATACGCAGTATTTT.

This clone was counted ten times or more. The chain couples TRBV30 to TRBJ1-2, with D tentatively TRBD1 (6 bases). With 6 bases removed from V and 8 bases from J, the gap between germline ends came to 13 bases. The CDR3 loop spans 11 amino acids. Germline V gives CDR1 GTSNPN, CDR2 SVGIG (reference sequence). The CDR3 bases are TGTGCCTGCCCGAGTAGGGGGGGCTACACCTTC. Translation: CACPSRGGYTF.

This clone was detected a few times. V gene TRBV7-8 combines with J gene TRBJ1-1; 10 nucleotides align to TRBD1. This CDR3 has 15 amino acids. The trim removed 1 base at V and 13 bases at J, leaving 12 bases unmatched. Germline CDR1 is SGHVS and CDR2 is FQNEAQ. CDR3 nucleotide sequence: TGTGCCAGCAGCTTAGAAATGCCGGGACAGGGGATTCTTTTCTTT. It encodes CASSLEMPGQGILFF. Drawing the rest from reference TRBV7-8 and TRBJ1-1, the complete variable domain is GAGVSQSPRYKVAKRGQDVALRCDPISGHVSLFWYQQALGQGPEFLTYFQNEAQLDKSGLPSDRFFAERPEGSVSTLKIQRTQQEDSAVYLCASSLEMPGQGILFFGQGTRLTVV.

The CDR3 region has the DNA TGTGCCAGCTCACCACCGGTTGGAGGGCCCTCATCTGAGACCCAGTACTTC. Its protein product is CASSPPVGGPSSETQYF. The chain recombines TRBV18 with TRBJ2-5; maybe TRBD2 (6 bases). Per the germline V gene, CDR1 is KGHSH and CDR2 is LQKENI. The V end was cut by 0 bases, the J end by 5 bases, with 19 bases between. The length of the CDR3 is 17 residues.

The chain is built from TRBV25-1 and TRBJ1-3, with D tentatively TRBD1 (6 bases). The CDR3 loop spans 15 amino acids. Deletions cut 2 bases from V and 4 bases from J, with 12 bases between. Germline CDR1 reads MGHDK; CDR2 reads SYGVNS. The CDR3 here is CASSEPGAKGNTIYF. The CDR3 DNA sequence: TGTGCCAGCAGTGAACCAGGGGCAAAAGGAAACACCATATATTTT.

This chain joins TRBV11-2 and TRBJ2-5, with 15 bases matching TRBD2. The length of the CDR3 is 19 residues. CDR1 is SGHAT, CDR2 FQNNGV, per germline. Unmatched junction bases numbered 11, after V lost 2 bases and J lost 4 bases. CDR3 sequence: CASSLRVSGLAGGRETQYF. CDR3 in DNA: TGTGCCAGCAGCTTAAGGGTGTCAGGACTAGCGGGGGGGCGAGAGACCCAGTACTTC.

V is TRBV7-2 and J is TRBJ2-1; 10 bases are shared with TRBD2. The CDR3 length is 17 residues. With V trimmed by 2 bases and J by 4 bases, 8 bases remained unmatched. The germline CDR1 and CDR2 sequences are SGHTA and FQGNSA. The CDR3 region has the DNA TGTGCCAGCAGCTTAAAATCTAGCGGGGGCCCTTACAATGAGCAGTTCTTC. Translating gives CASSLKSSGGPYNEQFF.

The chain joins TRBV5-4 to TRBJ2-3, with 10 bases fitting TRBD2. J gave up 5 bases and V 5 bases, and 8 bases lay outside the gene matches. The CDR3 totals 15 residues. The V gene's germline CDR1 is SGHNT and CDR2 YYREEE (reference sequence). CDR3: CASRSGTSVRDTQYF. The CDR3 coding sequence is TGTGCCAGCAGGTCCGGGACTAGCGTTAGAGATACGCAGTATTTT.

This chain joins TRBV7-2 and TRBJ1-2; 10 nucleotides align to TRBD1. The V segment lost 1 base and the J segment 2 bases; nucleotides outside the gene matches: 10. The germline V gene encodes CDR1 SGHTA and CDR2 FQGNSA. The length of the CDR3 is 18 residues. The CDR3, as DNA: TGTGCCAGCAGCTTAGAATCCAAGTGGGGACAGGGGAACTATGGCTACACCTTC. Amino acids: CASSLESKWGQGNYGYTF.

This chain joins TRBV2 and TRBJ2-1; 8 bases fit TRBD2. This CDR3 region has 14 residues. The J segment lost 0 bases and the V segment lost 7 bases, leaving 2 bases of the junction unmatched. Germline V gene data show CDR1 as SNHLY and CDR2 as FYNNEI. In nucleotides, the CDR3 is TGTGCCAGCAAACTAGCGGCCTCCTACAATGAGCAGTTCTTC. It specifies CASKLAASYNEQFF.

The rearrangement links TRBV3-1 (or the pseudogene TRBV3-2) to TRBJ1-2, with D possibly matching TRBD1 (5 bases). From germline, CDR1 is LGHDT and CDR2 YNNKEL (reference sequence). The CDR3 contains 14 residues. The V end lost 0 bases, the J end lost 6 bases, and 11 bases lay between the germline ends. This CDR3 is CASSQDSGWNGYTF. CDR3 nucleotide sequence: TGTGCCAGCAGCCAAGATTCAGGGTGGAATGGCTACACCTTC.

This CDR3 reads CASSFSEFPGNGYTF. For the CDR3, the DNA is TGCGCCAGCAGCTTCTCTGAATTCCCAGGGAATGGCTACACCTTC. The rearrangement joins TRBV5-1 to TRBJ1-2; TRBD1 is a possible D gene (5 bases). V lost 2 bases and J 6 bases, leaving 17 bases between the germline ends. Germline assignment: CDR1 SGHRS and CDR2 YFSETQ. The CDR3 totals 15 residues. The whole variable domain, remainder taken from reference TRBV5-1 and TRBJ1-2, is KAGVTQTPRYLIKTRGQQVTLSCSPISGHRSVSWYQQTPGQGLQFLFEYFSETQRNKGNFPGRFSGRQFSNSRSEMNVSTLELGDSALYLCASSFSEFPGNGYTFGSGTRLTVV.